These T cell receptor beta chains were read from a single sample in a study of blood T cells in healthy people across ages. MiXCR, run by TCRdb on the 5' RACE reads, gives a single entry per CDR3 protein. The sample consists of over 450,000 distinct CDR3 sequences, around 24% of them appearing once. A further study also used this sample, focusing on T cells of mothers and their children.

Specimen: blood. All receptors come from a boy aged 5-17 years in good health. CDR3s include the opening cysteine and the closing phenylalanine or tryptophan. Each record gives: D gene, V gene, J gene, clone size, CDR3 length, CDR3 protein, CDR3 DNA. A D gene is named only where the DNA matches it firmly. Where a row states a size, it is once, few, many or the class of an expanded clone; other rows omit it.

d_call: TRBD2
v_call: TRBV3-1
j_call: TRBJ2-4
clone_size: NA
cdr3_length: 16
cdr3_aa: CASSQVVLAGAGEQYF
cdr3_nt: TGTGCCAGCAGCCAAGTTGTGCTAGCGGGAGCAGGTGAGCAGTACTTC

d_call: TRBD2
v_call: TRBV4-3
j_call: TRBJ2-1
clone_size: NA
cdr3_length: 15
cdr3_aa: CASSDLGLAGNEQFF
cdr3_nt: TGCGCCAGCAGCGACCTAGGACTAGCGGGAAATGAGCAGTTCTTC

d_call: NA
v_call: TRBV29-1
j_call: TRBJ2-2
clone_size: few
cdr3_length: 12
cdr3_aa: CSVGKNMGELFF
cdr3_nt: TGCAGCGTTGGGAAGAACATGGGGGAGCTGTTTTTT

d_call: NA
v_call: TRBV7-2
j_call: TRBJ2-3
clone_size: NA
cdr3_length: 16
cdr3_aa: CASSLEVGVNTDTQYF
cdr3_nt: TGTGCCAGCAGCTTAGAGGTGGGAGTCAACACAGATACGCAGTATTTT

d_call: NA
v_call: TRBV6-5
j_call: TRBJ1-5
clone_size: NA
cdr3_length: 15
cdr3_aa: CASSPSRGGSQPQHF
cdr3_nt: TGTGCCAGCAGCCCATCCAGGGGTGGCAGTCAGCCCCAGCATTTT

d_call: TRBD2
v_call: TRBV7-7
j_call: TRBJ2-1
clone_size: NA
cdr3_length: 18
cdr3_aa: CASSSGTSGRVGYNEQFF
cdr3_nt: TGTGCCAGCAGCTCCGGGACTAGCGGGAGGGTCGGTTACAATGAGCAGTTCTTC

d_call: NA
v_call: TRBV20-1
j_call: TRBJ2-5
clone_size: NA
cdr3_length: 12
cdr3_aa: CSAQNRAGGQYF
cdr3_nt: TGCAGTGCCCAGAACAGGGCTGGTGGGCAGTACTTC

d_call: TRBD2
v_call: TRBV7-9
j_call: TRBJ2-1
clone_size: NA
cdr3_length: 16
cdr3_aa: CASSFYSGLAGGEQFF
cdr3_nt: TGTGCCAGCAGCTTCTACTCGGGACTAGCGGGAGGTGAGCAGTTCTTC

d_call: TRBD1
v_call: TRBV4-3
j_call: TRBJ1-2
clone_size: few
cdr3_length: 16
cdr3_aa: CASSQGTGQGIDGYTF
cdr3_nt: TGCGCCAGCAGCCAAGGGACGGGACAGGGAATTGATGGCTACACCTTC

d_call: NA
v_call: TRBV20-1
j_call: TRBJ2-7
clone_size: NA
cdr3_length: 13
cdr3_aa: CSAPLEGGYEQYF
cdr3_nt: TGCAGTGCCCCGTTGGAGGGGGGCTACGAGCAGTACTTC

d_call: NA
v_call: TRBV20-1
j_call: TRBJ2-4
clone_size: few
cdr3_length: 11
cdr3_aa: CSARGKNIQYF
cdr3_nt: TGCAGTGCTCGGGGGAAAAACATTCAGTACTTC

d_call: TRBD1
v_call: TRBV5-1
j_call: TRBJ2-2
clone_size: many
cdr3_length: 14
cdr3_aa: CASSLEGGLGELFF
cdr3_nt: TGCGCCAGCAGCTTGGAAGGGGGCCTCGGGGAGCTGTTTTTT

d_call: NA
v_call: TRBV12-3/TRBV12-4
j_call: TRBJ2-5
clone_size: few
cdr3_length: 15
cdr3_aa: CASSPEDWKQETQYF
cdr3_nt: TGTGCCAGCAGCCCCGAGGACTGGAAACAAGAGACCCAGTACTTC

d_call: NA
v_call: TRBV10-3
j_call: TRBJ1-2
clone_size: NA
cdr3_length: 15
cdr3_aa: CAISFWTVNNYGYTF
cdr3_nt: TGTGCCATCAGTTTTTGGACAGTAAATAACTATGGCTACACCTTC

d_call: NA
v_call: TRBV5-1
j_call: TRBJ2-5
clone_size: few
cdr3_length: 15
cdr3_aa: CASSLAGSLQETQYF
cdr3_nt: TGCGCCAGCAGCTTGGCAGGTAGTCTCCAAGAGACCCAGTACTTC

d_call: NA
v_call: TRBV6-2/TRBV6-3
j_call: TRBJ1-4
clone_size: NA
cdr3_length: 12
cdr3_aa: CASSYFNEKLFF
cdr3_nt: TGTGCCAGCAGTTACTTCAATGAAAAACTGTTTTTT

d_call: NA
v_call: TRBV5-6
j_call: TRBJ1-4
clone_size: NA
cdr3_length: 18
cdr3_aa: CASSFTDRALPTNEKLFF
cdr3_nt: TGTGCCAGCAGCTTCACGGACAGAGCCCTTCCAACTAATGAAAAACTGTTTTTT

d_call: NA
v_call: TRBV4-3
j_call: TRBJ1-4
clone_size: NA
cdr3_length: 15
cdr3_aa: CASSQVSGDYEKLFF
cdr3_nt: TGCGCCAGCAGCCAAGTGTCTGGGGATTATGAAAAACTGTTTTTT

d_call: NA
v_call: TRBV7-2
j_call: TRBJ2-1
clone_size: NA
cdr3_length: 12
cdr3_aa: CASSLGTNEQFF
cdr3_nt: TGCGCCAGCAGCTTAGGAACCAATGAGCAGTTCTTC

d_call: NA
v_call: TRBV28
j_call: TRBJ1-1
clone_size: many
cdr3_length: 13
cdr3_aa: CASRVTGNTEAFF
cdr3_nt: TGTGCCAGCAGGGTGACAGGGAACACTGAAGCTTTCTTT

d_call: TRBD2
v_call: TRBV20-1
j_call: TRBJ2-5
clone_size: few
cdr3_length: 12
cdr3_aa: CSARGLAEEQYF
cdr3_nt: TGCAGTGCTAGAGGACTAGCGGAGGAGCAGTACTTC

d_call: NA
v_call: TRBV28
j_call: TRBJ1-1
clone_size: NA
cdr3_length: 13
cdr3_aa: CASSLSQGGEAFF
cdr3_nt: TGTGCCAGCAGTTTATCCCAGGGTGGTGAAGCTTTCTTT

d_call: NA
v_call: TRBV27
j_call: TRBJ2-1
clone_size: NA
cdr3_length: 15
cdr3_aa: CASSLGGFGYNEQFF
cdr3_nt: TGTGCCAGCAGTTTAGGGGGATTCGGCTACAATGAGCAGTTCTTC

d_call: TRBD1
v_call: TRBV14
j_call: TRBJ2-4
clone_size: NA
cdr3_length: 13
cdr3_aa: CATATGIGDIQYF
cdr3_nt: TGTGCCACCGCGACAGGGATAGGGGACATTCAGTACTTC

d_call: TRBD1
v_call: TRBV6-2/TRBV6-3
j_call: TRBJ1-1
clone_size: few
cdr3_length: 14
cdr3_aa: CASSLQGAYTEASF
cdr3_nt: TGTGCCAGCAGCCTACAGGGGGCGTACACTGAAGCTTCCTTT

d_call: TRBD2
v_call: TRBV6-2/TRBV6-3
j_call: TRBJ2-7
clone_size: few
cdr3_length: 16
cdr3_aa: CASSSSETSVAYEQYF
cdr3_nt: TGTGCCAGCAGTTCCTCAGAGACTAGCGTAGCCTACGAGCAGTACTTC

d_call: TRBD2
v_call: TRBV7-2
j_call: TRBJ2-7
clone_size: NA
cdr3_length: 18
cdr3_aa: CASSSTGLAGALSYEQYF
cdr3_nt: TGTGCCAGCAGCTCCACGGGACTAGCGGGAGCACTCTCCTACGAGCAGTACTTC

d_call: NA
v_call: TRBV14
j_call: TRBJ2-1
clone_size: many
cdr3_length: 15
cdr3_aa: CASSRTTVAGFEQFF
cdr3_nt: TGTGCCAGCAGCCGAACTACAGTTGCCGGATTTGAGCAGTTCTTC

d_call: TRBD2
v_call: TRBV6-1
j_call: TRBJ2-2
clone_size: few
cdr3_length: 16
cdr3_aa: CASTTLAGDNTGELFF
cdr3_nt: TGTGCCAGCACCACACTAGCGGGGGACAACACCGGGGAGCTGTTTTTT

d_call: NA
v_call: TRBV7-8
j_call: TRBJ1-1
clone_size: NA
cdr3_length: 13
cdr3_aa: CASSLGLSPEAFF
cdr3_nt: TGTGCCAGCAGCTTAGGATTGAGTCCTGAAGCTTTCTTT

d_call: NA
v_call: TRBV19
j_call: TRBJ2-6
clone_size: few
cdr3_length: 19
cdr3_aa: CASKTDPGRLTPGANVLTF
cdr3_nt: TGTGCCAGCAAGACCGACCCCGGACGGCTGACCCCTGGGGCCAACGTCCTGACTTTC

d_call: TRBD1
v_call: TRBV10-3
j_call: TRBJ1-5
clone_size: NA
cdr3_length: 14
cdr3_aa: CAISEGQDNQPQHF
cdr3_nt: TGTGCCATCAGTGAGGGACAGGACAATCAGCCCCAGCATTTT

d_call: NA
v_call: TRBV28
j_call: TRBJ2-5
clone_size: few
cdr3_length: 12
cdr3_aa: CASSGTKETQYF
cdr3_nt: TGTGCCAGCAGTGGGACGAAAGAGACCCAGTACTTC

d_call: TRBD2
v_call: TRBV24-1
j_call: TRBJ2-5
clone_size: NA
cdr3_length: 18
cdr3_aa: CATSDLSSGGFFQETQYF
cdr3_nt: TGTGCCACCAGTGATTTGTCTAGCGGGGGGTTCTTCCAAGAGACCCAGTACTTC

d_call: TRBD1
v_call: TRBV4-3
j_call: TRBJ1-1
clone_size: medium-sized
cdr3_length: 17
cdr3_aa: CASSRLNTGERDTEAFF
cdr3_nt: TGCGCCAGCAGCCGCCTAAATACAGGGGAAAGGGACACTGAAGCTTTCTTT

d_call: NA
v_call: TRBV24-1
j_call: TRBJ2-1
clone_size: few
cdr3_length: 16
cdr3_aa: CATSDSGRSSYNEQFF
cdr3_nt: TGTGCCACCAGTGATTCGGGTCGAAGCTCCTACAATGAGCAGTTCTTC

d_call: TRBD1
v_call: TRBV14
j_call: TRBJ2-1
clone_size: few
cdr3_length: 18
cdr3_aa: CASSQDRGTGFISNEQFF
cdr3_nt: TGTGCCAGCAGCCAAGACAGAGGGACAGGGTTTATTTCCAATGAGCAGTTCTTC

d_call: NA
v_call: TRBV5-1
j_call: TRBJ1-5
clone_size: NA
cdr3_length: 14
cdr3_aa: CASSLEPSNQPQHF
cdr3_nt: TGCGCCAGCAGCTTGGAACCCTCAAATCAGCCCCAGCATTTT

d_call: TRBD2
v_call: TRBV4-1
j_call: TRBJ2-3
clone_size: NA
cdr3_length: 16
cdr3_aa: CASSRTSGGAEDTQYF
cdr3_nt: TGCGCCAGCAGCCGGACTAGCGGGGGGGCAGAAGATACGCAGTATTTT